This TCR beta chain came from a study of regulatory T cells in long-lasting Graves disease. Regarding time point: newly diagnosed GD, antithyroid drugs for less than 3 months. PBMC-extracted RNA yielded the TCR library. Germline CDR1 is MNHEY and CDR2 is SMNVEV (reference sequence). CDR3 length equals 18 residues. J was trimmed by 0 bases and V by 6 bases; bases with no gene match: 15. Library construction for TCR beta used iRepertoire HTBI primers and Arm-PCR of CDR3 regions. Per the authors' pipeline: Detected in the samples were just over 60 TRBV and 14 TRBJ segments. A single record per CDR3 protein comes from TCRdb applying MiXCR to the multiplex PCR reads. The V and J calls were not made by the authors but by TCRdb's processing. The table lists roughly 500,000 distinct CDR3 sequences, roughly 13% of them singletons, with about 10% in the top ten. These sequences were also reported in another study, on T cells in Graves' hyperthyroidism and ophthalmopathy. Per that study: With the HTBI primer set, the TCR CDR3 went through a first round of RT-PCR.

The chain has TRBV27 and TRBJ2-3; 7 bases agree with TRBD1. The sequencing used peripheral blood mononuclear cells (PBMCs), collected at new diagnosis, from a patient treated with antithyroid drugs. This clonotype was sampled from a man in his thirties or forties with Graves disease. The CDR3 DNA reads TGTGCCAGCAGCCCGACCGGGACAGCCTTCACGAGCACAGATACGCAGTATTTT. Protein product: CASSPTGTAFTSTDTQYF.